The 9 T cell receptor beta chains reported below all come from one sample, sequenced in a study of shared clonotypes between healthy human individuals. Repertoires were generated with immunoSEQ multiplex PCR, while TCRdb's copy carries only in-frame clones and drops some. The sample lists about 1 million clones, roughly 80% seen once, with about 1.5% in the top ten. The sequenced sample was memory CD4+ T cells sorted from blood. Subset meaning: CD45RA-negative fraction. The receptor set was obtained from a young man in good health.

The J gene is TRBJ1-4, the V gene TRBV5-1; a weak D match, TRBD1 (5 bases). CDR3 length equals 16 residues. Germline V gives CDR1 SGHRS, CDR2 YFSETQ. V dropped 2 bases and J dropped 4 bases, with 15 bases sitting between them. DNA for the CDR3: TGCGCCAGCAGCTTAACTCCCCGGGACGGTAATGAAAAACTGTTTTTT. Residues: CASSLTPRDGNEKLFF.

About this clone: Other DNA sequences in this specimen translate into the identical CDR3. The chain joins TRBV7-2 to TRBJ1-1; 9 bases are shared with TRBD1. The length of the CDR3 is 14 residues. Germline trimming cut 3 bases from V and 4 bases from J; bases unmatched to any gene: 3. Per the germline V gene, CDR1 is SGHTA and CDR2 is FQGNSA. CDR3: CASSFTGGGTEAFF. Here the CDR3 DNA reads TGTGCCAGCAGCTTCACAGGGGGCGGCACTGAAGCTTTCTTT.

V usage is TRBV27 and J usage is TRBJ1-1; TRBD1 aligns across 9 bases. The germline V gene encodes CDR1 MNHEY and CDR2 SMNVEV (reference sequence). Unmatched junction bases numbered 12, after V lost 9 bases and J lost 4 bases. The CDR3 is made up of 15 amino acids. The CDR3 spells CARNLPGQGATEAFF. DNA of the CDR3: TGTGCCAGAAATCTTCCGGGACAGGGTGCCACTGAAGCTTTCTTT.

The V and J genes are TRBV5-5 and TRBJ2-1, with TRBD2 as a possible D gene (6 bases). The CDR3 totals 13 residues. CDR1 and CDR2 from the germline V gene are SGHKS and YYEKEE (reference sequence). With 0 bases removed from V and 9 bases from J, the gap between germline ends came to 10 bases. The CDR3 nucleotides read TGTGCCAGCAGCTTGGATAGCGGCCCTGAGCAGTTCTTC. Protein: CASSLDSGPEQFF.

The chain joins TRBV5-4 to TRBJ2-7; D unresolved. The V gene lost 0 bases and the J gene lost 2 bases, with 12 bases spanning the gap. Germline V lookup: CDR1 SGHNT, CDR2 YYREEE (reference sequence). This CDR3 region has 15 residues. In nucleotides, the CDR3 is TGTGCCAGCAGCTTGGACAAAGCTACTACCTACGAGCAGTACTTC. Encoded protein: CASSLDKATTYEQYF.

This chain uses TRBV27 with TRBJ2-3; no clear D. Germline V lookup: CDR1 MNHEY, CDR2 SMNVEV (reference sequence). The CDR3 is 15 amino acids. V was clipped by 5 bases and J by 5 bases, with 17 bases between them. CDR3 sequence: CASSGMGSRVDTQYF. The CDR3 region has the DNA TGTGCCAGCAGTGGTATGGGGTCTCGGGTAGATACGCAGTATTTT.

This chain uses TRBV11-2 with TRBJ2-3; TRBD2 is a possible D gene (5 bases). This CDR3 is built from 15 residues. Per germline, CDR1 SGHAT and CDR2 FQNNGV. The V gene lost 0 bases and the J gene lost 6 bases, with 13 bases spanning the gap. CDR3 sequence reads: CASSLDGTTSDTQYF. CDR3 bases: TGTGCCAGCAGCTTAGATGGTACAACTAGTGATACGCAGTATTTT.

CDR3 loop: CASSGGANTEAFF. The CDR3, as DNA: TGCGCCAGCAGCGGGGGAGCGAACACTGAAGCTTTCTTT. The rearrangement uses TRBV5-1 and TRBJ1-1; D perhaps matches TRBD1 (5 bases). CDR1 is SGHRS and CDR2 is YFSETQ in the germline V gene. The V end was cut by 4 bases, the J end by 1 base, with 8 bases between. This CDR3 is 13 amino acids long.

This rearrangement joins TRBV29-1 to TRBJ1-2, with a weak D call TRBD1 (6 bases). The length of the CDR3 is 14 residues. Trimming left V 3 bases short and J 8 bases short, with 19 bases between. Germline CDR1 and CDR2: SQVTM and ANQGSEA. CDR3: CSVDGGAGVSGYTF. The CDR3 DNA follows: TGCAGCGTTGATGGGGGGGCAGGGGTGTCCGGCTACACCTTC.